This T cell receptor (beta chain) was identified during a study of identical twins. With 1 base clipped from V and 4 bases from J, the junction kept 14 bases outside the gene matches. CDR1 and CDR2 from the germline V gene are MGHRA and YSYEKL. The CDR3 covers 20 residues. TCRdb recomputed calls from the 5' RACE reads with MiXCR, one row per CDR3 protein. Of about 530,000 distinct CDR3 sequences listed, nearly 15% are singletons. This same sample was also taken into another study, of yellow fever vaccine responses in identical twins.

This chain joins TRBV4-1 and TRBJ2-2; 11 bases line up with TRBD2. The sample was CD4+ T cells sorted from blood. The sequence came from a woman between 18 and 30 years old in good health. CDR3 protein: CASSQVKTGSGRAGTGELFF. CDR3 DNA: TGCGCCAGCAGCCAAGTCAAAACGGGTAGCGGGAGGGCGGGCACCGGGGAGCTGTTTTTT.